The clone carrying this T cell receptor beta chain has just one count. This record belongs to a study of blood T cell repertoires in COVID-19. Trimming removed 5 bases from V and 5 bases from J; junction bases left unmatched: 4. The CDR3 is made up of 13 amino acids. CDR1 SGHTA and CDR2 FQGTGA come from the germline V gene. Under the authors' procedure: It was from reference gene primer amplification that nucleated cell counts were estimated. TCRdb's table, derived via immunoSEQ multiplex PCR, lists solely in-frame clones and lacks some. D and trimming come from the DNA, and the V and J calls and clone size come from that table. There are 300,000 to 400,000 clones in the sample; more than 75% occur only once, and 2.6% lies in the top ten. Ages ranged from about 18 to 89 years, with residence in approximately 25 US areas. Cohort assignment relied on participant-reported clinical history. Two negative PCRs, clearance, or symptom resolution characterized the recovered Cohort 3 donors.

This sequence joins TRBV7-3 and TRBJ2-5; 8 positions match TRBD2. The receptor's source is a man aged 55-75 years who had recovered from COVID-19. Sequencing used PBMCs or T cells enriched from blood (not recorded which). CDR3 coding DNA: TGTGCCAGCAGCGATAGCGGGGATGAGACCCAGTACTTC. Translated: CASSDSGDETQYF.